This entry concerns a single T cell receptor beta chain. Blood draws of roughly 6 milliliters of peripheral blood occurred at each of two time points. This specimen comes from a study of prognosis after radiotherapy for stage I lung cancer. Study context: About 12 patients' tumors were adenocarcinoma, and several patients' tumors were squamous cell carcinoma.

Amplification of TCR beta CDR3 from genomic DNA used two-round multiplex PCR. The first round of PCR was done with primers that matched each TRBV and TRBJ gene. Using its own MiXCR run on the multiplex PCR reads, TCRdb lists one record per CDR3 protein. The table lists around 31,000 distinct CDR3 sequences, 40% to 60% of them singletons. The ends were cut back, 1 base at V and 6 bases at J, with 15 bases in the middle. CDR3 length: 15 amino acids. The germline V gene has CDR1 SGHDT and CDR2 YYEEEE. The sequencing used PBMCs, collected before or after stereotactic body radiation therapy (not recorded which). This rearrangement joins TRBV5-6 to TRBJ2-3, with D possibly TRBD2 on 5 matching bases. The sequence came from a donor at least 50 years old with non-small cell lung cancer. The CDR3 loop is CASSLYVRGDDTQYF. CDR3 bases: TGTGCCAGCAGCTTGTATGTTCGGGGTGACGATACGCAGTATTTT.